This T cell receptor (beta chain) derives from a study of beta chain features in type 1 diabetes. General study points: All four CD4+ subsets of Type 1 diabetes patients contained TCRB CDR3s that were moderately but significantly shorter. Whether HLA type affects TCRB rearrangement stayed undetermined in the present work.

Notes on this clone: No antigen is known for it.

The CDR3 consists of 15 residues. Germline CDR1 reads SNHLY; CDR2 reads FYNNEI. With 2 bases removed from V and 2 bases from J, the gap between germline ends came to 12 bases. The authors reverse transcribed all of the isolated RNA, so sequencing captured expressed TCRB transcripts. The table came from immunoSEQ multiplex PCR; TCRdb's copy has only in-frame clones and leaves some out. The table includes 100,000 to 150,000 clones, approximately 9% detected once. The receptor was derived from a man aged 25 to 45 with type 1 diabetes. The chain uses TRBV2 and TRBJ2-5; possibly TRBD2 for D (5 bases). The sequencing input was central memory CD4+ T cells from blood. CDR3 DNA sequence: TGTGCCAGCAGTGAACAAGGAGGACGGCAAGAGACCCAGTACTTC. Its translation: CASSEQGGRQETQYF.